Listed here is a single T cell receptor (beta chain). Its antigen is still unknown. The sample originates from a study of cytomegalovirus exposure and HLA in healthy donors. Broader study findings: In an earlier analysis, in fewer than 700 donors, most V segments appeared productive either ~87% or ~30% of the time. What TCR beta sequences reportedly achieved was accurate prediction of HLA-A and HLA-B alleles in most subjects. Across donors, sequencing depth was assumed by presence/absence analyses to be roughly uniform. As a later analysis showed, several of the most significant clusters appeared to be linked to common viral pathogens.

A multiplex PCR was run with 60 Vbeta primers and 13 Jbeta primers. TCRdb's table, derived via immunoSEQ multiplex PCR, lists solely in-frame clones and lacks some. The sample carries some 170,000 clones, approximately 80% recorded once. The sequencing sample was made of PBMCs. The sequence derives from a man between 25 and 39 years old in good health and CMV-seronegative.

The CDR3 bases are TGTGCCAGCAGGGGCAACCTCGATACGCAGTATTTT. Translating it yields CASRGNLDTQYF. This rearrangement joins TRBV2 to TRBJ2-3; D gene uncertain. Per germline, CDR1 SNHLY and CDR2 FYNNEI. The CDR3 length is 12 residues. V lost 6 bases to trimming and J lost 6 bases, with 10 bases between them.